The rows below give T cell receptor beta chains drawn from one sample of a study of patients and donors after allogeneic stem cell transplantation. TCRdb reprocessed the RT-PCR reads via MiXCR and lists one record per CDR3 protein. The table lists roughly 940,000 distinct CDR3 sequences, under 20% of them singletons, with about 6% in the top ten. The sequenced sample consisted of blood, either unsorted or a sorted T cell fraction (not recorded which). These receptors all stem from a human donor who was either an allogeneic HSCT recipient or a stem cell or donor lymphocyte infusion donor (not recorded which). It is not recorded whose cells these are; they may come from a transplant donor. Both conserved end residues are trimmed from each CDR3. The order of the fields is J gene, clone size, V gene, CDR3 protein. Size is omitted from some rows. Given values are once, few, many or a class for expanded clones.

TRBJ2-5 | NA | TRBV5-1 | ASSFRRGETQY
TRBJ2-3 | NA | TRBV5-1 | ASSSSLGTGWY
TRBJ1-5 | NA | TRBV27 | ASSLVPERQPQH
TRBJ2-3 | NA | TRBV20-1 | SVSTSASTDTQY
TRBJ2-1 | NA | TRBV19 | ASSIFLSGGAYGQF
TRBJ1-1 | many | TRBV12-3/TRBV12-4 | ASRETGSRTEAF
TRBJ2-1 | many | TRBV25-1 | ASSVAPPERGSSYNEQF
TRBJ1-5 | few | TRBV7-2 | ASSSRQGNNQPQH
TRBJ1-2 | NA | TRBV5-1 | ASSYSDVFGYT
TRBJ1-5 | few | TRBV20-1 | SARDTPGHLGQPQH
TRBJ2-1 | few | TRBV30 | AWRLGLGNEQF
TRBJ1-2 | NA | TRBV2 | ASSLTGRGDYGYT
TRBJ2-7 | NA | TRBV25-1 | ASSEWQNLYEQY
TRBJ1-2 | few | TRBV5-6 | ASTILHRSYGYT
TRBJ2-1 | few | TRBV20-1 | SASGRTGPYNEQF
TRBJ2-7 | few | TRBV9 | ASSVGGLVAEQY
TRBJ2-3 | NA | TRBV7-6 | ASRVTGLRSTDTQY
TRBJ2-3 | few | TRBV11-2 | ASSGGRGVRDTQY
TRBJ1-1 | NA | TRBV19 | ASSAQSEAF
TRBJ2-5 | many | TRBV12-3/TRBV12-4 | ASSHKASGREMWETQY
TRBJ1-5 | NA | TRBV7-6 | AVGGASQPQH
TRBJ2-3 | few | TRBV11-3 | ASSSAAGEVWRDTQY
TRBJ2-5 | few | TRBV20-1 | SAPLYRKGKETQY
TRBJ2-3 | NA | TRBV30 | AWSTGEGTDTQY
TRBJ2-7 | NA | TRBV7-9 | ASSFGLQGTYEQY
TRBJ1-1 | NA | TRBV4-1 | ASSHQPRNTEAF
TRBJ2-2 | NA | TRBV30 | AWRRQGSNTGELF
TRBJ2-2 | few | TRBV4-3 | ASSQGITGTGFLRGELF
TRBJ2-5 | NA | TRBV27 | ASSSDGFRRETQY
TRBJ2-3 | few | TRBV7-6 | ASSLGSGSPTDTQY
TRBJ2-5 | few | TRBV11-2 | ASSRWTGGDRDVY
TRBJ2-7 | few | TRBV7-9 | ASSLHAYSLTYEQY
TRBJ2-2 | NA | TRBV7-2 | ASSPTGYTGELF
TRBJ2-7 | few | TRBV20-1 | SASPGTPSSYEQY
TRBJ1-4 | NA | TRBV5-1 | ASSLGSNNEKLF
TRBJ2-3 | NA | TRBV28 | ASSLRTGGPVSDTQY
TRBJ2-5 | NA | TRBV9 | ASSVDPGTGETQY
TRBJ2-2 | few | TRBV6-5 | ASSYSPLFGELF
TRBJ2-3 | few | TRBV7-9 | ASSLPGGVDTQY
TRBJ1-2 | many | TRBV20-1 | SASWRTGDGYT
TRBJ2-7 | many | TRBV5-1 | ASSREGGGRYEQY
TRBJ2-7 | few | TRBV12-3/TRBV12-4 | ASSALAGRVGEQY
TRBJ2-2 | NA | TRBV20-1 | SAKDRVTGELF
TRBJ1-1 | NA | TRBV20-1 | SASPTARAMNTEAF
TRBJ2-1 | NA | TRBV18 | ASSPPQSRTSVDEQF
TRBJ1-1 | NA | TRBV5-5 | ASSLQGARLDEAF
TRBJ2-5 | few | TRBV5-1 | ASSNTRLARGGETQY
TRBJ2-2 | many | TRBV12-3/TRBV12-4 | ASSGRGRTGELF
TRBJ2-7 | NA | TRBV30 | AWTQGTRNRHEQY
TRBJ2-1 | NA | TRBV5-1 | ASLGQGINEQF
TRBJ2-1 | few | TRBV29-1 | SVEEGLEQF
TRBJ2-3 | few | TRBV3-1 | ASSPRGRTTDTQY
TRBJ1-4 | few | TRBV7-2 | ASRKDRGINEKLF